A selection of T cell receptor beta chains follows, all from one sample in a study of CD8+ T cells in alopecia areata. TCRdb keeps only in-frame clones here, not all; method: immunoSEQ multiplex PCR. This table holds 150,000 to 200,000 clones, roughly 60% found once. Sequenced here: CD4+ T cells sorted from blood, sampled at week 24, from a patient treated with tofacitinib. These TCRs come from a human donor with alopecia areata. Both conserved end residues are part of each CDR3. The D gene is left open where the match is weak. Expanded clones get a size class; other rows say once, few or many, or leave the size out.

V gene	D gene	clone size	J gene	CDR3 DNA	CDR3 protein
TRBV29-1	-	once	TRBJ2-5	TGCAGCGTAACAGGGAGGGCCGAGAGAGAGACCCAGTACTTC	CSVTGRAERETQYF
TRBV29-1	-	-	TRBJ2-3	TGCAGCGTTAAGGGCGCGGCGGATACGCAGTATTTT	CSVKGAADTQYF
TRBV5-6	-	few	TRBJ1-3	TGTGCCAGCAGCCCACCGGACCGCCGTCTATACTCTGGAAACACCATATATTTT	CASSPPDRRLYSGNTIYF
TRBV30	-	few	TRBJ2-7	TGTGCCTGGAGTGTAAGGCTAGCCGCCGAGCAGTACTTC	CAWSVRLAAEQYF
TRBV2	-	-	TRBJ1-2	TGTGCCAGCAGTGAAGACATTTCGGACAGCGAAGGCTACACCTTC	CASSEDISDSEGYTF
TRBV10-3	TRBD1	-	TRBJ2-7	TGTGCCACTCACAGGGGGGCTCAATACGAGCAGTACTTC	CATHRGAQYEQYF
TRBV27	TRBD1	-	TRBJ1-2	TGTGCCAGCAGTTCCACAGGGGTTGGCTACACCTTC	CASSSTGVGYTF
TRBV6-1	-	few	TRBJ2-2	TGTGCCAGCAGTGACAGATTCACCGGGGAGCTGTTTTTT	CASSDRFTGELFF
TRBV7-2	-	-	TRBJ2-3	TGTGCCAGCAGCATGGCGGTCGGACAAATGCAGTATTTT	CASSMAVGQMQYF
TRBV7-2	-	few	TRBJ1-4	TGTGCCAGCAGCTACCAGGGTATTCCTAATGAAAAACTGTTTTTT	CASSYQGIPNEKLFF
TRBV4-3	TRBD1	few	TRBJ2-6	TGCGCCAGCAGCCTAGGACAGGGGGCTTATGGGGCCAACGTCCTGACTTTC	CASSLGQGAYGANVLTF
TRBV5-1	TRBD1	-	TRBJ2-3	TGCGCCAGCAGCTTCGGGACAGGGTTAGATACGCAGTATTTT	CASSFGTGLDTQYF
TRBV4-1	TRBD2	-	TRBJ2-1	TGCGCCAGCAGCCAACCTCTAGCGGGGGACTCCTACAATGAGCAGTTCTTC	CASSQPLAGDSYNEQFF
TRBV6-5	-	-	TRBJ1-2	TGTGCCAGCAGTTCCGGGTCTCCTTATGGCTACACCTTC	CASSSGSPYGYTF
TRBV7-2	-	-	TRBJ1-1	TGTGCCAGCACCCTAAACACGGTCACTGAAGCTTTCTTT	CASTLNTVTEAFF
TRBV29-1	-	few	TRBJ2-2	TGCAGCGGTGGTGACACCGGGGAGCTGTTTTTT	CSGGDTGELFF
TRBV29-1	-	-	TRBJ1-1	TGCAGCGTTTCGGGGTTTAGCACTGAAGCTTTCTTT	CSVSGFSTEAFF
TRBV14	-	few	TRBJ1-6	TGTGCCAGCAGCCAAACACTGAATTCACCCCTCCACTTT	CASSQTLNSPLHF
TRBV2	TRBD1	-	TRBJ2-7	TGTGCCAGCCGGACAGGGGGCTACGAGCAGTACTTC	CASRTGGYEQYF
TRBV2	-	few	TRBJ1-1	TGTGCCAGCATGGGGGAGCAGGGGATGGCTGGGGCTTTCTTT	CASMGEQGMAGAFF
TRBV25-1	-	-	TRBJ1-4	TGTGCCAGCAGTGTCCCCACAGGGAGGGTTGAAAAACTGTTTTTT	CASSVPTGRVEKLFF
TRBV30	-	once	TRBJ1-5	TGTGCCTGGAGTGTAGGGGACACCTTCAATCAGCCCCAGCATTTT	CAWSVGDTFNQPQHF
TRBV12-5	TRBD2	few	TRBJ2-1	TGTGCTAGTGGTACCCCGGGACTAGCGGGGTTCAATGAGCAGTTCTTC	CASGTPGLAGFNEQFF
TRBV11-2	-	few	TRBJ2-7	TGTGCCAGCAGCTTCGGACAGAACGAGCAGTACTTC	CASSFGQNEQYF
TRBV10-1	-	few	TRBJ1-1	TGCGCCAGCAGTGGACTAGCGGACACTGAAGCTTTCTTT	CASSGLADTEAFF
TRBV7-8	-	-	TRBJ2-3	TGTGCCAGCAGCTCCCCCGACACAGATACGCAGTATTTT	CASSSPDTDTQYF
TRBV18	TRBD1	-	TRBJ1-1	TGTGCCAGCTCACCAAGGAGCACAGGGGGCGAGAACGTGGGGGACACTGAAGCTTTCTTT	CASSPRSTGGENVGDTEAFF
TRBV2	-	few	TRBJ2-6	TGTGCCAGCAGTGTCGGGGGCTCTGGGGCCAACGTCCTGACTTTC	CASSVGGSGANVLTF
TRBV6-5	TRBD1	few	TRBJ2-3	TGTGCCAGCAGTTCGACAGGGGCCCCCACAGATACGCAGTATTTT	CASSSTGAPTDTQYF
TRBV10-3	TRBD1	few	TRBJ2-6	TGTGCCATCAGTGACCACCTTGACAGGGCTGGGGCCAACGTCCTGACTTTC	CAISDHLDRAGANVLTF
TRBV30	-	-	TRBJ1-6	TGTGCCTGGATGGCTAATTCACCCCTCCACTTT	CAWMANSPLHF
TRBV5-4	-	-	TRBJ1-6	TGTGCCAGCAGCATACAGGGACTTGGTTCACCCCTCCACTTT	CASSIQGLGSPLHF
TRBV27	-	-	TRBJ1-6	TGTGCCAGCAGTTCGAGCGCTACCTCCTCACCCCTCCACTTT	CASSSSATSSPLHF
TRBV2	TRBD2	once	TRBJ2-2	TGTGCCAGCAGTTACGGACTAGCGGGGGGGCCCGGCGGGGAGCTGTTTTTT	CASSYGLAGGPGGELFF
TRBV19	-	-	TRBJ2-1	TGTGCCAGTAGTAAGGGGGTATCCTACAATGAGCAGTTCTTC	CASSKGVSYNEQFF
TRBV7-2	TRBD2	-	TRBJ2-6	TGTGCCAGCAGCCCCCTCGGACTAGCGTCCTCTGGGGCCAACGTCCTGACTTTC	CASSPLGLASSGANVLTF
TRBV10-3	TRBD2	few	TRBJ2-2	TGTGCCATCAGTCTGACTAGCGACACCGGGGAGCTGTTTTTT	CAISLTSDTGELFF
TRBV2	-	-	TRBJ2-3	TGTGCCAGCAGCGGAACAGCGACGAGAAGCACAGATACGCAGTATTTT	CASSGTATRSTDTQYF
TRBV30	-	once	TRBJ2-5	TGTGCCTGGGACGGTGGCCGAGAGACCCAGTACTTC	CAWDGGRETQYF
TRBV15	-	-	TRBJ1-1	TGTGCCACCAGCAGGGCAGTGGGGGCCGGGGAGACTGAAGCTTTCTTT	CATSRAVGAGETEAFF
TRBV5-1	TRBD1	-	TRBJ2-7	TGCGCCAGCAGCTTGGGGGACAGGGGATCAAGGGAGCAGTACTTC	CASSLGDRGSREQYF
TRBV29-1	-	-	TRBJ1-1	TGCAGCGTTGTGATATTGGGGAACACTGAAGCTTTCTTT	CSVVILGNTEAFF
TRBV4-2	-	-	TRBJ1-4	TGTGCCAGCAGCCCCGACGCGAGGGATGAAAAACTGTTTTTT	CASSPDARDEKLFF
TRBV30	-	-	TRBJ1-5	TGTGCCTGGAGTGTTGGAGGGCAGGGAGGCCAGCCCCAGCATTTT	CAWSVGGQGGQPQHF
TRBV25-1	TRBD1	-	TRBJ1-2	TGTGCCAGAAGACGACAGGGCAGCTATGGCTACACCTTC	CARRRQGSYGYTF
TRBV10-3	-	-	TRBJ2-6	TGTGCCATCAGTGCGACCAGGGGCTCTGGGGCCAACGTCCTGACTTTC	CAISATRGSGANVLTF
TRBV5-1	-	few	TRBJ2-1	TGCGCCAGCAGCCCGGCGGGGCTAGCGTTAGGCAATGAGCAGTTCTTC	CASSPAGLALGNEQFF
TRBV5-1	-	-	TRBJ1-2	TGCGCCAGCAGCTTGGAAGGACCTAACTATGGCTACACCTTC	CASSLEGPNYGYTF
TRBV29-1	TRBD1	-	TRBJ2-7	TGCAGCGTTCCCCCGGGACAGGTACCCCCTAACTGGGTGGGCGACGAGCAGTACTTC	CSVPPGQVPPNWVGDEQYF
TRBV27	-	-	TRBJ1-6	TGTGCCAGCAGTCCCCCCGTGAATCATAATTCACCCCTCCACTTT	CASSPPVNHNSPLHF
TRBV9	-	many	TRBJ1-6	TGTGCCAGCAGCGTAGCTACTTCCTATAATTCACCCCTCCACTTT	CASSVATSYNSPLHF
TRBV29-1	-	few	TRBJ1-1	TGCAGCGTTGAAGAATATGGGCAGGGATTCACTGAAGCTTTCTTT	CSVEEYGQGFTEAFF
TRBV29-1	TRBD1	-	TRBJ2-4	TGCAGCGTTGCTGACAGGGGTGCCAAAAACATTCAGTACTTC	CSVADRGAKNIQYF
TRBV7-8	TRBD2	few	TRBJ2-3	TGTGCCAGCAGCGCTAGGACTAGCCCCGGAGATACGCAGTATTTT	CASSARTSPGDTQYF
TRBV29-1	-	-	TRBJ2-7	TGCAGCGTTGATAGACCCCCGGAGGGCGAGCAGTACTTC	CSVDRPPEGEQYF